This T cell receptor beta chain was captured by sequencing in a study of T cell responses to AZD1222 COVID-19 vaccine. The study's findings and limits: Samples come after the peak T cell response, not at day 14. Baseline serology detected seropositivity in only six AZD1222 recipients.

TCRdb keeps only in-frame clones here, not all; method: immunoSEQ multiplex PCR. The data hold around 53,000 clones, with roughly 85% observed a single time. This CDR3 region has 15 residues. The junction had 7 bases not matched to a gene; V was cut back by 4 bases and J by 7 bases. Germline V gene lookup returns CDR1 WSHSY and CDR2 SAAADI. A word on this clone: Its antigen is unknown.

The genes are TRBV10-2 and TRBJ2-1; TRBD2 aligns across 10 bases. The clonotype was recovered from an adult in good health. The source material was peripheral blood, sampled on day 0 of MenACWY control vaccination. The CDR3 bases are TGCGCCAGCAGTGGTGTAGCGGGAGGAGGAAATGAGCAGTTCTTC. It translates to CASSGVAGGGNEQFF.